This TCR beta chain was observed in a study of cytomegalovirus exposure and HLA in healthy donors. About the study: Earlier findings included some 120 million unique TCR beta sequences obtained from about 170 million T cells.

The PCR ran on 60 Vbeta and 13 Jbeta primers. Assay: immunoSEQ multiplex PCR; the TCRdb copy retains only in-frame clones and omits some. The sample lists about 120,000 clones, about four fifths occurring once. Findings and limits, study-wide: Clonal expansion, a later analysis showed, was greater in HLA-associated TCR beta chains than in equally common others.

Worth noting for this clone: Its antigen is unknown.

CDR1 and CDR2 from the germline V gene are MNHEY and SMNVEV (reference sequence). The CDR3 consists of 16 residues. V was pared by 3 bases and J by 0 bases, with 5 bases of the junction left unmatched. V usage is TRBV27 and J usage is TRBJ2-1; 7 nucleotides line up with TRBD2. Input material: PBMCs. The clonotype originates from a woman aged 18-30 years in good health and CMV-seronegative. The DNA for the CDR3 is TGTGCCAGCAGTTTTGGCGGGAGTAGCTCCTACAATGAGCAGTTCTTC. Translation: CASSFGGSSSYNEQFF.